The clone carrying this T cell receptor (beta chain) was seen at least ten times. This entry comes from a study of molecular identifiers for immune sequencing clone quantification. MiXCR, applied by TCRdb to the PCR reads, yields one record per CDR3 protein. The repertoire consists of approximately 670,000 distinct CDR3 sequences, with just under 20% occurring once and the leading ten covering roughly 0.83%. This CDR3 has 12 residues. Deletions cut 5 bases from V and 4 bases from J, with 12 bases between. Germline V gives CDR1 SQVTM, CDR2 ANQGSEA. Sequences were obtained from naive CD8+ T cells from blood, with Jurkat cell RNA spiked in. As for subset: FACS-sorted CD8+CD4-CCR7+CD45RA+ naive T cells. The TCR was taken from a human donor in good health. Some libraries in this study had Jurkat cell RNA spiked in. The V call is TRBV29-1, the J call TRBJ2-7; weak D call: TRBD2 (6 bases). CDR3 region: CSVKSGGYEQYF. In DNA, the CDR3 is TGCAGCGTTAAATCTGGGGGGTACGAGCAGTACTTC.